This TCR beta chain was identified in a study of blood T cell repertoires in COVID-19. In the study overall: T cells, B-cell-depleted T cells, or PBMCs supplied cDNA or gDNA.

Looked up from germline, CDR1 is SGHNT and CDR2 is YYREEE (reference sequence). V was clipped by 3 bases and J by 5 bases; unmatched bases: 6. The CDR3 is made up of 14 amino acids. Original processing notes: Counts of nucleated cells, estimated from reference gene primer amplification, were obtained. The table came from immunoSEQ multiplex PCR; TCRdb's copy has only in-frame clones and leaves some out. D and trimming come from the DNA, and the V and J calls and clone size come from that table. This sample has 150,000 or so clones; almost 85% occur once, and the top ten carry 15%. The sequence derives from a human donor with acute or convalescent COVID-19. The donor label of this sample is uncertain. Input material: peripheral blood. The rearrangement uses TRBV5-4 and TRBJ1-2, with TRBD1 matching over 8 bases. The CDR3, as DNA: TGTGCCAGCAGCTCCTTGGACAGGGTGTATGGCTACACCTTC. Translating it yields CASSSLDRVYGYTF.